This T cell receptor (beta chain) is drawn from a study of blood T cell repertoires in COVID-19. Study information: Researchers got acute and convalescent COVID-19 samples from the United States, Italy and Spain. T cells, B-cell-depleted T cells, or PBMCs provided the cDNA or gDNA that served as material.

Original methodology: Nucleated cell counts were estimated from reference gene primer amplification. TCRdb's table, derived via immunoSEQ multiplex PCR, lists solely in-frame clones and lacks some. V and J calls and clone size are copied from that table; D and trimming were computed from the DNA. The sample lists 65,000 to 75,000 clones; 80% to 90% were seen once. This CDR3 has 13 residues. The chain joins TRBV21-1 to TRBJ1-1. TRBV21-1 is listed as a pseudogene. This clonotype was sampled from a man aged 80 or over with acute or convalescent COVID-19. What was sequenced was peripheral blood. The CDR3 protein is CASSSEEDTEAFF. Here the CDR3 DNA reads TGTGCCAGCAGCAGTGAGGAGGACACTGAAGCTTTCTTT.